Sequencing of this TCR beta chain was carried out in a study of coeliac disease. The germline gives CDR1 MNHEY, CDR2 SMNVEV (reference sequence). The CDR3 has 14 amino acids. V lost 6 bases, J lost 8 bases, and 12 bases stayed unmatched. One frozen roughly 540,000-cell aliquot per fraction was sequenced. Libraries were prepared by immunoSEQ multiplex PCR; TCRdb keeps only in-frame clonotypes and omits some of them. The sample carries over 3,500 clones, more than 50% recorded once. The rearrangement joins TRBV27 to TRBJ1-2; 7 bases are shared with TRBD1. Sequencing was performed on intraepithelial lymphocytes from the gut. The clonotype originates from a human donor with active celiac disease. The CDR3 loop reads CASRPGQALGGYTF. The CDR3 nucleotides read TGTGCCAGCAGACCAGGACAGGCATTAGGGGGCTACACCTTC.